The sample holds many counts of the clone carrying this TCR beta chain. What it binds is not known. The sample belongs to a study of response to subunit inactivated influenza vaccine. MiXCR was run by TCRdb on the RT-PCR reads, yielding one entry per CDR3 protein. The data contain over 150,000 distinct CDR3 sequences, approximately 14% of them seen just once; the ten biggest clones take up approximately 25%. Study-level findings and limits: After each seasonal influenza vaccination, few new T cells are recruited, the authors suggested.

This clonotype originated in a man aged 45-65 years who received an inactivated influenza vaccine. Material: CD8+ T cells sorted from PBMCs, obtained 5 days after vaccination.

For the CDR3, the DNA is TGTGCCAGCAGCTTAGAACCAAACACTGAAGCTTTCTTT. As protein: CASSLEPNTEAFF. The gene calls are TRBV11-2 and TRBJ1-1; D uncertain. Germline CDR1 reads SGHAT; CDR2 reads FQNNGV. V lost 0 bases and J lost 2, with 4 bases in between. The CDR3 length is 13 residues.